This TCR beta chain derives from a study of shared T cell receptors in the human thymus. Clones were read by immunoSEQ multiplex PCR, and TCRdb kept only the in-frame ones, dropping some. The sample lists hundreds of thousands of clones, more than 70% seen once, with 0.0094% in the top ten. These data are also associated with another study on human thymus T cells. That work contributes: All donors were healthy Finnish infants who were undergoing corrective surgery to treat congenital heart defects. As related research reported, thymic repertoires overlapped highly among unrelated individuals.

This receptor was identified in a boy younger than two with a congenital heart defect. The sequenced sample was thymocytes.

CDR3 in amino acids: CASSFAGDNEQFF. DNA for the CDR3: TGTGCCAGCAGTTTCGCAGGGGACAATGAGCAGTTCTTC. This rearrangement joins TRBV28 to TRBJ2-1, with a possible D match to TRBD1 (6 bases). This CDR3 is built from 13 residues. Trimming removed 3 bases from V and 5 bases from J, with 8 bases in between. From germline, CDR1 is MDHEN and CDR2 SYDVKM.